These 31 T cell receptor beta chains share one sample of origin, sequenced in a study of T cell responses to AZD1222 COVID-19 vaccine. Clones were sequenced by immunoSEQ multiplex PCR, and TCRdb holds only the in-frame ones, with some missing. The repertoire includes about 66,000 clones, more than 75% of them detected once, and roughly 17% sits in the top ten. The source was peripheral blood, collected on day 0 of AZD1222 vaccination. Receptors were obtained from an adult in good health.

The genes are TRBV2 and TRBJ1-5; D call uncertain. The CDR3 consists of 15 residues. V was cut by 1 base and J by 0 bases, with 7 bases left in between. Germline CDR1 is SNHLY and CDR2 is FYNNEI. CDR3 residues: CASSEEQSSNQPQHF. DNA of the CDR3: TGTGCCAGCAGTGAAGAACAGAGTAGCAATCAGCCCCAGCATTTT.

The chain recombines TRBV9 with TRBJ1-2; no firm D call. The ends were cut back, 5 bases at V and 4 bases at J, with 15 bases in the middle. The CDR3 length is 14 residues. Germline CDR1 reads SGDLS; CDR2 reads YYNGEE. CDR3 sequence: CASRGPATAYGYTF. The CDR3 DNA sequence: TGTGCCAGCAGAGGCCCGGCCACCGCCTATGGCTACACCTTC.

The rearrangement uses TRBV24-1 and TRBJ2-3; D call uncertain. The germline V and J ends were trimmed by 2 bases and 3 bases, with 14 bases remaining between them. Looked up from germline, CDR1 is KGHDR and CDR2 is SFDVKD. The CDR3 covers 16 residues. The chain's CDR3 is CATSDWTELGTDTQYF. The CDR3 DNA follows: TGTGCCACCAGTGATTGGACCGAATTGGGGACAGATACGCAGTATTTT.

This chain connects TRBV3-1 (or the pseudogene TRBV3-2) to TRBJ2-7; 7 bases align to TRBD2. There are 19 residues in the CDR3. After removal of 4 bases from V and 4 bases from J, the junction contained 22 bases not matched to a gene. The germline V gene encodes CDR1 LGHDT and CDR2 YNNKEL (reference sequence). The CDR3 here is CASSPRAFRAGEYRYEQYF. CDR3 DNA sequence: TGTGCCAGCAGCCCTAGGGCCTTTCGCGCGGGAGAGTATAGGTACGAGCAGTACTTC.

The chain combines TRBV10-3 with TRBJ2-3; D possibly corresponds to TRBD2 (6 bases). V lost 8 bases, J lost 4 bases, and 16 bases lay in between. This CDR3 contains 14 residues. Per germline, CDR1 ENHRY and CDR2 SYGVKD. The CDR3 DNA reads as TGTGCCATCTCTCCCGGGAGAGGGCCAGATACGCAGTATTTT. This sequence encodes CAISPGRGPDTQYF.

As for this clone: The sample carries other DNA sequences with the same CDR3. The J gene is TRBJ1-5, the V gene TRBV30; D is undetermined. The ends were cut back, 0 bases at V and 6 bases at J, with 12 bases in the middle. CDR3 length equals 14 residues. Germline CDR1 and CDR2: GTSNPN and SVGIG (reference sequence). CDR3 region: CAWSVRDFVQPQHF. The CDR3 bases are TGTGCCTGGAGTGTACGGGATTTTGTTCAGCCCCAGCATTTT.

The chain couples TRBV7-9 to TRBJ2-1, with 7 positions matching TRBD1. The germline gives CDR1 SEHNR, CDR2 FQNEAQ (reference sequence). The CDR3 spans 13 residues. V was clipped by 4 bases and J by 6 bases; unmatched bases: 3. CDR3: CASSSYRGNEQFF. CDR3 nucleotides: TGTGCCAGCAGCTCGTACAGGGGCAATGAGCAGTTCTTC.

This rearrangement joins TRBV4-1 to TRBJ1-5; no clear D. V dropped 4 bases and J dropped 0 bases, with 13 bases sitting between them. CDR3 size: 16 residues. CDR1 and CDR2 from the germline V gene are MGHRA and YSYEKL. CDR3 DNA sequence: TGCGCCAGCAGCCGGAGTTTAGACCATAGCAATCAGCCCCAGCATTTT. It encodes CASSRSLDHSNQPQHF.

The chain has TRBV19 and TRBJ1-4; tentative D call: TRBD1 (6 bases). Germline CDR1 LNHDA, CDR2 SQIVND (reference sequence). This CDR3 has 15 amino acids. Trimming took 7 bases from V and 6 from J, leaving 18 bases between them. In DNA, the CDR3 is TGTGCCAGTACCCCTGCCCCGGGGGCGTATGAAAAACTGTTTTTT. It is translated as CASTPAPGAYEKLFF.

The V gene is TRBV5-4, the J gene TRBJ2-4, with 10 positions matching TRBD1. The CDR3 consists of 17 residues. V trimming: 4 bases; J trimming: 1 base; junction bases outside the gene matches: 8. CDR1 is SGHNT, CDR2 YYREEE, per germline (reference sequence). The CDR3 region is CASSSMTGGPAKNIQYF. The CDR3 DNA is TGTGCCAGCAGCAGTATGACAGGGGGCCCGGCCAAAAACATTCAGTACTTC.

V is TRBV6-5 and J is TRBJ2-1; D remains unclear. Germline assignment: CDR1 MNHEY and CDR2 SVGAGI. The CDR3 runs 12 residues. Deletions cut 3 bases from V and 8 bases from J, with 8 bases between. CDR3 sequence: CASSYGVDEQFF. DNA of the CDR3: TGTGCCAGCAGTTATGGTGTGGATGAGCAGTTCTTC.

The chain has TRBV27 and TRBJ2-7, with TRBD2 as a possible D gene (6 bases). Germline-derived CDR1 and CDR2 are MNHEY and SMNVEV (reference sequence). V was trimmed by 8 bases and J by 9 bases, leaving 23 bases between them. This CDR3 region has 14 residues. CDR3 region: CASSRLGEADWQYF. CDR3 bases: TGTGCCAGCTCCCGGTTGGGGGAGGCAGATTGGCAGTACTTC.

J is TRBJ2-1 and V is TRBV19; 8 positions agree with TRBD1. This CDR3 spans 21 amino acids. Germline V gene data show CDR1 as LNHDA and CDR2 as SQIVND (reference sequence). The trim removed 5 bases at V and 0 bases at J, leaving 21 bases unmatched. The CDR3 spells CASSFDSTGARTLYSYNEQFF. In nucleotides, the CDR3 is TGTGCCAGTAGTTTCGACTCGACAGGGGCAAGAACGCTCTACTCCTACAATGAGCAGTTCTTC.

The chain couples TRBV7-2 to TRBJ2-7; 13 bases line up with TRBD2. V dropped 3 bases and J dropped 3; count of bases not matched to a gene: 5. This CDR3 is built from 16 residues. CDR1 is SGHTA, CDR2 FQGNSA, per germline. The CDR3 bases are TGTGCCAGCAGCTTTTCCGGGACTAGCGGGGACTACGAGCAGTACTTC. Translation: CASSFSGTSGDYEQYF. Looking up the rest from reference TRBV7-2 and TRBJ2-7 gives the full variable domain: GAGVSQSPSNKVTEKGKDVELRCDPISGHTALYWYRQSLGQGLEFLIYFQGNSAPDKSGLPSDRFSAERTGGSVSTLTIQRTQQEDSAVYLCASSFSGTSGDYEQYFGPGTRLTVT.

The chain employs TRBV12-5 and TRBJ2-5; D unresolved. Trimming stripped 1 base from V and 1 base from J, with 19 bases between. The germline V gene has CDR1 LGHNT and CDR2 FRNRAP. The CDR3 is made up of 18 amino acids. The CDR3 nucleotides read TGTGCTAGTGGTTTGGGTGTATCGGCAGGAGCTCGCCAAGAGACCCAGTACTTC. This codes for CASGLGVSAGARQETQYF.

J is TRBJ1-2 and V is TRBV21-1; the table names TRBD1, a call not compared with the DNA. TRBV21-1 is labeled a pseudogene. The CDR3 spans 13 residues. CDR3 in DNA: TGTGCCAGCAGCCCACGACAGGATTTATCCAACACCTTC. Protein product: CASSPRQDLSNTF.

CDR3 sequence reads: CASSYAGALYGYTF. CDR3 coding DNA: TGTGCCAGCAGTTACGCAGGGGCCCTCTATGGCTACACCTTC. This chain connects TRBV6-5 to TRBJ1-2; possibly TRBD1 for D (6 bases). Trimming left V 2 bases short and J 4 bases short, with 11 bases between. Germline V lookup: CDR1 MNHEY, CDR2 SVGAGI. This CDR3 has 14 residues.

The J gene is TRBJ2-7, the V gene TRBV4-2; D tentatively reads TRBD1 or TRBD2 (5 bases each). The germline V and J ends were trimmed by 3 bases and 2 bases, with 23 bases remaining between them. Germline V gene sequence: CDR1 LGHNA, CDR2 YNFKEQ. The CDR3 spans 18 residues. The CDR3 nucleotides are TGTGCCAGCAGCCAGACCCCGGGACCTCTAGGGCCTACCTACGAGCAGTACTTC. Amino acids: CASSQTPGPLGPTYEQYF.

J is TRBJ2-5 and V is TRBV28; either TRBD1 or TRBD2 may supply D (6 bases each). The germline V gene has CDR1 MDHEN and CDR2 SYDVKM. The CDR3 is 15 residues long. V lost 8 bases, J lost 4 bases, and 20 bases lay in between. This chain's CDR3 is CASSQLVGGSETQYF. CDR3 sequence (DNA): TGTGCCAGCTCACAGCTAGTAGGGGGGTCAGAGACCCAGTACTTC.

The chain employs TRBV5-1 and TRBJ2-6; D may be TRBD1 (6 bases). The V end was cut by 5 bases, the J end by 0 bases, with 9 bases between. Germline V gene lookup returns CDR1 SGHRS and CDR2 YFSETQ. The CDR3 is 15 residues long. The CDR3 nucleotides are TGCGCCAGCAGATCAGGGGACTCTGGGGCCAACGTCCTGACTTTC. Translation gives CASRSGDSGANVLTF. Full variable domain (missing parts from reference TRBV5-1 and TRBJ2-6): KAGVTQTPRYLIKTRGQQVTLSCSPISGHRSVSWYQQTPGQGLQFLFEYFSETQRNKGNFPGRFSGRQFSNSRSEMNVSTLELGDSALYLCASRSGDSGANVLTFGAGSRLTVL.

The chain combines TRBV6-2 or TRBV6-3 with TRBJ2-7; 7 bases are shared with TRBD2. The CDR3 runs 14 residues. Germline CDR1 MNHEY, CDR2 SVGEGT. The junction had 8 bases not matched to a gene; V was cut back by 6 bases and J by 3 bases. The CDR3: CASSLWGEGYEQYF. The CDR3 region has the DNA TGTGCCAGCAGCCTTTGGGGGGAGGGCTACGAGCAGTACTTC.

The rearrangement joins TRBV10-3 to TRBJ2-7, with D perhaps TRBD1 or TRBD2 (6 bases each). This CDR3 spans 14 amino acids. In germline, CDR1 is ENHRY, CDR2 SYGVKD. The V gene lost 5 bases and the J gene lost 1 base, with 12 bases spanning the gap. CDR3 loop: CAISYTGTSYEQYF. The CDR3 nucleotides read TGTGCCATCAGTTATACAGGGACTTCCTACGAGCAGTACTTC.

The chain is built from TRBV4-1 and TRBJ2-3; 7 bases align to TRBD1. Losses at the gene ends were 5 bases for V and 5 bases for J; bases not matched to a gene: 7. The CDR3 spans 14 residues. Per the germline V gene, CDR1 is MGHRA and CDR2 is YSYEKL. CDR3 coding DNA: TGCGCCAGCAGCAGTAGGGGGCATGGAGATACGCAGTATTTT. It yields the protein CASSSRGHGDTQYF.

The chain couples TRBV29-1 to TRBJ1-3; unclear D gene. With 4 bases removed from V and 0 bases from J, the gap between germline ends came to 4 bases. This CDR3 has 12 amino acids. The germline gives CDR1 SQVTM, CDR2 ANQGSEA. CDR3 DNA sequence: TGCAGCGTTGCCTACTCTGGAAACACCATATATTTT. Protein product: CSVAYSGNTIYF.

V and J are TRBV5-6 and TRBJ1-2; no reliable D call. CDR3 length: 15 amino acids. Trimming removed 0 bases from V and 4 bases from J, with 13 bases in between. CDR1 and CDR2 from the germline V gene are SGHDT and YYEEEE. DNA for the CDR3: TGTGCCAGCAGCTTGGGACACGGGCCCTCCTATGGCTACACCTTC. Its protein product is CASSLGHGPSYGYTF.

This chain joins TRBV4-1 and TRBJ2-5, with 7 positions matching TRBD2. The CDR3 is made up of 17 amino acids. Germline V gene sequence: CDR1 MGHRA, CDR2 YSYEKL. Trimming cost V 0 bases and J 5 bases; bases outside gene matches: 12. This chain's CDR3 is CASSQEEAWTSTETQYF. CDR3 bases: TGCGCCAGCAGCCAAGAAGAGGCGTGGACTAGTACTGAGACCCAGTACTTC.

This chain joins TRBV19 and TRBJ1-4; possible D gene TRBD1, 5 bases. The CDR3 has 15 amino acids. Germline V gene sequence: CDR1 LNHDA, CDR2 SQIVND (reference sequence). Deletions cut 5 bases from V and 5 bases from J, with 15 bases between. For the CDR3, the DNA is TGTGCCAGTAGTTTCACCCGGGACGGAAATGAAAAACTGTTTTTT. Protein: CASSFTRDGNEKLFF.

This chain uses TRBV2 with TRBJ1-2; no firm D call. There are 12 residues in the CDR3. The germline CDR1 and CDR2 sequences are SNHLY and FYNNEI. V lost 4 bases and J 4 bases, leaving 7 bases between the germline ends. CDR3 nucleotides: TGTGCCAGCAGTGGTAGCAGCTATGGCTACACCTTC. The encoded protein is CASSGSSYGYTF.

As DNA, the CDR3 is TGTGCCAGCAGCTTGGACCACAGAGAGACCCAGTACTTC. Translated: CASSLDHRETQYF. The chain recombines TRBV5-8 with TRBJ2-5; no firm D call. Germline V gene data show CDR1 as SGHTS and CDR2 as YDEGEE. Trimming pared 0 bases from V and 4 bases from J, leaving 7 bases between. This CDR3 comprises 13 residues.

This clone was seen a single time. The chain combines TRBV6-5 with TRBJ1-2; D is uncertain. The CDR3 spans 14 residues. Germline V gives CDR1 MNHEY, CDR2 SVGAGI. V was trimmed by 2 bases and J by 8 bases, leaving 15 bases between them. The CDR3 loop reads CASSYEGGRRGYTF. The CDR3 DNA is TGTGCCAGCAGTTACGAGGGCGGCCGACGAGGCTACACCTTC.

The V gene is TRBV30, the J gene TRBJ1-2; possibly TRBD1 for D (5 bases). V was cut by 4 bases and J by 2 bases, with 11 bases left in between. The CDR3 consists of 13 residues. Germline V lookup: CDR1 GTSNPN, CDR2 SVGIG (reference sequence). The CDR3 DNA reads as TGTGCCTGGAACGGGGGGGGAAACTATGGCTACACCTTC. Encoded protein: CAWNGGGNYGYTF.